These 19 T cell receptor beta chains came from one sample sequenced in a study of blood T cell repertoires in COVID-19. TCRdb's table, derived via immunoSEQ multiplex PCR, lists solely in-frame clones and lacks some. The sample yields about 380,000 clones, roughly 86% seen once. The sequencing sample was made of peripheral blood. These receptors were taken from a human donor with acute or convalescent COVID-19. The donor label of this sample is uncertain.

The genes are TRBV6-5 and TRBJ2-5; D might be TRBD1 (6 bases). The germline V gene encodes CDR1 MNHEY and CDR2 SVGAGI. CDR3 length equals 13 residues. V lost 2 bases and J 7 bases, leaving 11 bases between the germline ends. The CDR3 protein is CASSYGTTGTQYF. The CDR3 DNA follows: TGTGCCAGCAGTTACGGGACAACAGGGACCCAGTACTTC.

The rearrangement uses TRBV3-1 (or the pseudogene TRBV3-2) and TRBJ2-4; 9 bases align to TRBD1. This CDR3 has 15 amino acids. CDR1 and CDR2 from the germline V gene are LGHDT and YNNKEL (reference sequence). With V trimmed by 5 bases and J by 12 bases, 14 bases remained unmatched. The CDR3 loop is CASSAGGTGRRNQYF. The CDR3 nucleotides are TGTGCCAGCAGCGCTGGCGGGACAGGGAGGAGGAATCAGTACTTC.

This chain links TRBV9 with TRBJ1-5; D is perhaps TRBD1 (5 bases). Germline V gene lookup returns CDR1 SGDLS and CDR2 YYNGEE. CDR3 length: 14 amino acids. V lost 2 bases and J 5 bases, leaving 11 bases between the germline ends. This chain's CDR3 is CASSVGGDYQPQHF. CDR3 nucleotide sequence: TGTGCCAGCAGCGTTGGTGGGGACTATCAGCCCCAGCATTTT.

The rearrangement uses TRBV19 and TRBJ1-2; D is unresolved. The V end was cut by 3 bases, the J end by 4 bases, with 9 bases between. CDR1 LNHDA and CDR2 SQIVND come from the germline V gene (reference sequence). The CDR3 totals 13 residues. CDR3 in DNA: TGTGCCAGTAGTATGACTAAAACCTATGGCTACACCTTC. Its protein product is CASSMTKTYGYTF. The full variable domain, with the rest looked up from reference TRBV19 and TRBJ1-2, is DGGITQSPKYLFRKEGQNVTLSCEQNLNHDAMYWYRQDPGQGLRLIYYSQIVNDFQKGDIAEGYSVSREKKESFPLTVTSAQKNPTAFYLCASSMTKTYGYTFGSGTRLTVV.

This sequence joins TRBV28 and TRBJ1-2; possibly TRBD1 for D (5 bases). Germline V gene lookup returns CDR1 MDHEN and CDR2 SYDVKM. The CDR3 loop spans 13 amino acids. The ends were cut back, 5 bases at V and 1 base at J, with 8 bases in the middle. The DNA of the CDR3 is TGTGCCAGCAGTCTACAGGTTAACTATGGCTACACCTTC. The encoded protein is CASSLQVNYGYTF.

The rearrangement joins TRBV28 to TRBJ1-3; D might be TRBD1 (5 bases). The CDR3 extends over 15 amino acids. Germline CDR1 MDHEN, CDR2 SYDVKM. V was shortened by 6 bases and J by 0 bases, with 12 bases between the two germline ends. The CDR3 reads CASSPSDNSGNTIYF. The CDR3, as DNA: TGTGCCAGCAGCCCCTCGGACAACTCTGGAAACACCATATATTTT.

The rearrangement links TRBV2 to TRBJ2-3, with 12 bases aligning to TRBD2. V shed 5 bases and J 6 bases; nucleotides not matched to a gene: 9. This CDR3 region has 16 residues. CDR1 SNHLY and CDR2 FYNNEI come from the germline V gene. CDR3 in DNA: TGTGCCAGCAGTAACCACCCTAGCGGGGGGGCGGATACGCAGTATTTT. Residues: CASSNHPSGGADTQYF.

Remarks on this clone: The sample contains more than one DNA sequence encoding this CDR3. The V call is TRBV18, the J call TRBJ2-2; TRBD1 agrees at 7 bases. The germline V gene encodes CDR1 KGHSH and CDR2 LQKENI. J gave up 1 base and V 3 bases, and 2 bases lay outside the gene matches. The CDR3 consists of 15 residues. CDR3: CASSPGQVNTGELFF. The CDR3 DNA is TGTGCCAGCTCACCCGGACAGGTGAACACCGGGGAGCTGTTTTTT.

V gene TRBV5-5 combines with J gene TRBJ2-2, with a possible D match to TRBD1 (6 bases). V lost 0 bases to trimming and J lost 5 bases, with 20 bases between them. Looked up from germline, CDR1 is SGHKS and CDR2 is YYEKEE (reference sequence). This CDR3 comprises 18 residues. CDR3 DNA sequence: TGTGCCAGCAGCTTGGAGAGACACAGGGCATGGGGGACCGGGGAGCTGTTTTTT. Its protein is CASSLERHRAWGTGELFF.

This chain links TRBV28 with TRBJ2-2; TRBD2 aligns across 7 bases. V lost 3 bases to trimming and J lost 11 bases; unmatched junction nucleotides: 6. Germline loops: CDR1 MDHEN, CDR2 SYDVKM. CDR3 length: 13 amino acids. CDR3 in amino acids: CASSLTSRGELFF. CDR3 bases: TGTGCCAGCAGTTTGACTAGCCGGGGCGAGCTGTTTTTT.

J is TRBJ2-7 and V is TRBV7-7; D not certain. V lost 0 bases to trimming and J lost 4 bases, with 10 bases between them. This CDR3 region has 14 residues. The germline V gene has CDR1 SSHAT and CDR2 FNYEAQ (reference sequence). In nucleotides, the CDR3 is TGTGCCAGCAGCTTAGCTGGCAGCGATTACGAGCAGTACTTC. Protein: CASSLAGSDYEQYF. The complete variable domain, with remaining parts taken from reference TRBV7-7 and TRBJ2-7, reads GAGVSQSPRYKVTKRGQDVTLRCDPISSHATLYWYQQALGQGPEFLTYFNYEAQPDKSGLPSDRFSAERPEGSISTLTIQRTEQRDSAMYRCASSLAGSDYEQYFGPGTRLTVT.

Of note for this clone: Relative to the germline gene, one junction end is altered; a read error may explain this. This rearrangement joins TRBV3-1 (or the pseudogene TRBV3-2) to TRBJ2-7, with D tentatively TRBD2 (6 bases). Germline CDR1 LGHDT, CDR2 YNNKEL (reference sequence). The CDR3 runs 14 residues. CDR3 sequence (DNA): TGTGCCAGCAGCCGGGGGGAGACTGCCACATATCTCATCTTC. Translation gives CASSRGETATYLIF.

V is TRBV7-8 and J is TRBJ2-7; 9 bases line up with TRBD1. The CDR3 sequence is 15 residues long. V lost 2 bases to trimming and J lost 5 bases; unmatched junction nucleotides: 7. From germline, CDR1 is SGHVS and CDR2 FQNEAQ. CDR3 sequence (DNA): TGTGCCAGCAGCTTATCGGGACAGGGTGTCCACGAGCAGTACTTC. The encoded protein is CASSLSGQGVHEQYF. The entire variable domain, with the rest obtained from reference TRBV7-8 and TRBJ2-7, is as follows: GAGVSQSPRYKVAKRGQDVALRCDPISGHVSLFWYQQALGQGPEFLTYFQNEAQLDKSGLPSDRFFAERPEGSVSTLKIQRTQQEDSAVYLCASSLSGQGVHEQYFGPGTRLTVT.

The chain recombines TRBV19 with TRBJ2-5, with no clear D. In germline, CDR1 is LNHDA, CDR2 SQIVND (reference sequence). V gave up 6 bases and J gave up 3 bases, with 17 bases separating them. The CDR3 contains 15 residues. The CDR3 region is CASRRIGRSEETQYF. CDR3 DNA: TGTGCCAGTAGACGGATCGGCAGGTCTGAAGAGACCCAGTACTTC.

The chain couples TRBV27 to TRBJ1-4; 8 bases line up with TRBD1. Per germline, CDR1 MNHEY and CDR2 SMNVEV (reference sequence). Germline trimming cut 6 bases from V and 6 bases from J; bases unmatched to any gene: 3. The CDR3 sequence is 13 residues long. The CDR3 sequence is CASSHRGDEKLFF. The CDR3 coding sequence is TGTGCCAGCAGCCACAGGGGGGATGAAAAACTGTTTTTT.

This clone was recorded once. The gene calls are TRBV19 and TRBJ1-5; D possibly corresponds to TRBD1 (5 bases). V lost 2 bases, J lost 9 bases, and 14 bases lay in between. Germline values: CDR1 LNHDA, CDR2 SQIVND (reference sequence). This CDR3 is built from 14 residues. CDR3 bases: TGTGCCAGTAGTATACAGGGAGGTCAGAGGCCCCAGCATTTT. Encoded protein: CASSIQGGQRPQHF.

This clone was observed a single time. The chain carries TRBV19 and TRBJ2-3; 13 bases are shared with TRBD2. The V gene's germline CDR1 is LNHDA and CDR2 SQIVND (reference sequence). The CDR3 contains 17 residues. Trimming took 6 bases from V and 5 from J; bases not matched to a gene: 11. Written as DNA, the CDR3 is TGTGCCAGTAGAAGACTAGCGGGAGGAGGCCACAGAGATACGCAGTATTTT. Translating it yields CASRRLAGGGHRDTQYF. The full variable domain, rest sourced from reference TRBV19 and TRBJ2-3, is DGGITQSPKYLFRKEGQNVTLSCEQNLNHDAMYWYRQDPGQGLRLIYYSQIVNDFQKGDIAEGYSVSREKKESFPLTVTSAQKNPTAFYLCASRRLAGGGHRDTQYFGPGTRLTVL.

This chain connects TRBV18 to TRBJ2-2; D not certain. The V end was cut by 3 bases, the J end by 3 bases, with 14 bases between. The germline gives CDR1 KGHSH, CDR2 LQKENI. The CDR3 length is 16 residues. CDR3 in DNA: TGTGCCAGCTCACCGGCTGGCGGAGATTACACCGGGGAGCTGTTTTTT. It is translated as CASSPAGGDYTGELFF. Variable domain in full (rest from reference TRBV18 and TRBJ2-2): NAGVMQNPRHLVRRRGQEARLRCSPMKGHSHVYWYRQLPEEGLKFMVYLQKENIIDESGMPKERFSAEFPKEGPSILRIQQVVRGDSAAYFCASSPAGGDYTGELFFGEGSRLTVL.

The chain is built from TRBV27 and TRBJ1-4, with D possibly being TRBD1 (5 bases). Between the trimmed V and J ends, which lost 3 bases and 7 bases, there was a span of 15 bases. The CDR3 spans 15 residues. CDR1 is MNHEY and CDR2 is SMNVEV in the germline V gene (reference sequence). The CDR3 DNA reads TGTGCCAGCAGTTTGATTTCAGGGCTGGGTGAAAAACTGTTTTTT. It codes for CASSLISGLGEKLFF. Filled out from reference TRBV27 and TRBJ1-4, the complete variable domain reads EAQVTQNPRYLITVTGKKLTVTCSQNMNHEYMSWYRQDPGLGLRQIYYSMNVEVTDKGDVPEGYKVSRKEKRNFPLILESPSPNQTSLYFCASSLISGLGEKLFFGSGTQLSVL.